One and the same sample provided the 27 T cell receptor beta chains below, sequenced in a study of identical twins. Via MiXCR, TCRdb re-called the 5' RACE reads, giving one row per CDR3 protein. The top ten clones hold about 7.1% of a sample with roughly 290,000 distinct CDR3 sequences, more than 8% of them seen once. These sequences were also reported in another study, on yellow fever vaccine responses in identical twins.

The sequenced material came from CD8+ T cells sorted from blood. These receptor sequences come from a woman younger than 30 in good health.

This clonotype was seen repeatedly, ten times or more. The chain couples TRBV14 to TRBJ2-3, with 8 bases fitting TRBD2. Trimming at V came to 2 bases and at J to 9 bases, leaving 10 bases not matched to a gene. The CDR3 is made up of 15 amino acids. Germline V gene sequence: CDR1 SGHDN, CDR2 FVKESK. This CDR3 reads CASSQFLAGRGTQYF. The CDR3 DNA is TGTGCCAGCAGCCAATTCCTAGCCGGGAGGGGCACGCAGTATTTT.

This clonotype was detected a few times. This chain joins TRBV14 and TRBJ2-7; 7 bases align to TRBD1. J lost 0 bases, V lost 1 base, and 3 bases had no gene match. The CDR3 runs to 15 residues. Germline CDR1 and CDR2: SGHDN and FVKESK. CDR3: CASSQGTGFSYEQYF. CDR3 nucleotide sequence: TGTGCCAGCAGCCAAGGGACAGGATTCTCCTACGAGCAGTACTTC.

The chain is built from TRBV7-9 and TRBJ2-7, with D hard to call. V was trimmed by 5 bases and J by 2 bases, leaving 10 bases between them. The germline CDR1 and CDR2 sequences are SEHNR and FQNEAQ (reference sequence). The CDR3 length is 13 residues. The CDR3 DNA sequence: TGTGCCAGCAGCCCTCGCACAACCTACGAGCAGTACTTC. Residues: CASSPRTTYEQYF.

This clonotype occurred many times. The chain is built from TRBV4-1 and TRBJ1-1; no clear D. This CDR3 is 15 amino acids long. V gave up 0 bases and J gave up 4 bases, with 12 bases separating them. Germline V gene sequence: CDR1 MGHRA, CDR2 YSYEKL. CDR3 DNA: TGCGCCAGCAGCCAAGATAGTCTCCGGGCCACTGAAGCTTTCTTT. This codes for CASSQDSLRATEAFF.

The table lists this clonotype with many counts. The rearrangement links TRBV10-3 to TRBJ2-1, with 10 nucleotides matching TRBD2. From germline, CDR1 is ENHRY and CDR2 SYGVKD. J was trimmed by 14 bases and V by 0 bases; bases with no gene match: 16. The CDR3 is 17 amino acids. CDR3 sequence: CAISESPSGSKVGSEFF. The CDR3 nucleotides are TGTGCCATCAGTGAGTCGCCTAGCGGGAGTAAAGTCGGATCGGAGTTCTTC.

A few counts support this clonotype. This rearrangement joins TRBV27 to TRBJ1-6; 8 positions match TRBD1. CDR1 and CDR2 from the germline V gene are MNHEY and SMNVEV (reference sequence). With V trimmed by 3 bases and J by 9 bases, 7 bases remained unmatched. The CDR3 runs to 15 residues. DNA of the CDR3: TGTGCCAGCAGTTTGCTTCAGGGACAGGCTTCACCCCTCCACTTT. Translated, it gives CASSLLQGQASPLHF.

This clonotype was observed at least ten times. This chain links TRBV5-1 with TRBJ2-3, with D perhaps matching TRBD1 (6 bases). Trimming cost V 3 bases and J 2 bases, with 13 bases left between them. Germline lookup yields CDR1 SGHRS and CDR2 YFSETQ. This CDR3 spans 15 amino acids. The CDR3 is CASSSSTGITDTQYF. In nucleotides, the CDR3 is TGCGCCAGCAGCTCATCGACAGGTATCACAGATACGCAGTATTTT.

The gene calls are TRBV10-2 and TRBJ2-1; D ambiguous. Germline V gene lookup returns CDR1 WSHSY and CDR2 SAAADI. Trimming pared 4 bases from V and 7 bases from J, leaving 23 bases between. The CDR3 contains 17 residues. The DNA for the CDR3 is TGCGCCAGCAGTGGTAAGGACGCCTGGCTCGGATATAATGAGCAGTTCTTC. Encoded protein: CASSGKDAWLGYNEQFF.

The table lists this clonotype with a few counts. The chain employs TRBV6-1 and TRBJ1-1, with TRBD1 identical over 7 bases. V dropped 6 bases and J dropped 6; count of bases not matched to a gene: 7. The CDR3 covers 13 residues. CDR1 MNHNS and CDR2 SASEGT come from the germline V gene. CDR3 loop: CASRIPGGAEAFF. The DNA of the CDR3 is TGTGCCAGCAGGATACCAGGGGGAGCTGAAGCTTTCTTT.

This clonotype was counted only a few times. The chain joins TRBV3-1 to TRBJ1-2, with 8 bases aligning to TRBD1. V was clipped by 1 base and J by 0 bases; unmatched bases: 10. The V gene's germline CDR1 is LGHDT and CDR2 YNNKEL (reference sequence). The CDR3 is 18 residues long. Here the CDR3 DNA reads TGTGCCAGCAGCCAAGGATGGGGACAGGTGACTCCTAACTATGGCTACACCTTC. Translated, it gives CASSQGWGQVTPNYGYTF.

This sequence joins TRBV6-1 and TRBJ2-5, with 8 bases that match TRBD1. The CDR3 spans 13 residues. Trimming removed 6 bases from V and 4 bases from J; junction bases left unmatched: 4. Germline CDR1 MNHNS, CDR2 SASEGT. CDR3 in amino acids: CASRPGTGETQYF. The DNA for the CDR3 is TGTGCCAGCAGGCCTGGGACAGGAGAGACCCAGTACTTC.

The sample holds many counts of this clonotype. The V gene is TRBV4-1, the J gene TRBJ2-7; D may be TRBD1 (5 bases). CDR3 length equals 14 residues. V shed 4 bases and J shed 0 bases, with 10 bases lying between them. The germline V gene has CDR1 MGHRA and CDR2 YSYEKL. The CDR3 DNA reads TGCGCCAGCAGCCTCCGGACAAGCTCCTACGAGCAGTACTTC. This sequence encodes CASSLRTSSYEQYF.

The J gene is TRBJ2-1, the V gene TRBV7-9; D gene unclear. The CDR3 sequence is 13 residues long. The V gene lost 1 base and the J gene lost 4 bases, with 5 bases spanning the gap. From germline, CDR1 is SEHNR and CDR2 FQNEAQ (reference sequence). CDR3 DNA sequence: TGTGCCAGCAGCTTAGACGCGTACAATGAGCAGTTCTTC. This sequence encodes CASSLDAYNEQFF. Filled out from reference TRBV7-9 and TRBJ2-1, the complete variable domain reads DTGVSQNPRHKITKRGQNVTFRCDPISEHNRLYWYRQTLGQGPEFLTYFQNEAQLEKSRLLSDRFSAERPKGSFSTLEIQRTEQGDSAMYLCASSLDAYNEQFFGPGTRLTVL.

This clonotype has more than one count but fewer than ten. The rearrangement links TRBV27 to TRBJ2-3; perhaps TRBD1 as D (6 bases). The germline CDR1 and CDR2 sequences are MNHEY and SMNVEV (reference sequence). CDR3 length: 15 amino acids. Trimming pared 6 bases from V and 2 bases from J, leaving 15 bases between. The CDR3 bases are TGTGCCAGCAGCCCTAGACAGGCCCTCACAGATACGCAGTATTTT. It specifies CASSPRQALTDTQYF.

The CDR3 coding sequence is TGTGCCAGCAGCTTAGTGCGGGGGGGCACAGATACGCAGTATTTT. Its protein product is CASSLVRGGTDTQYF. This sequence joins TRBV7-9 and TRBJ2-3, with 8 bases fitting TRBD2. Germline CDR1 reads SEHNR; CDR2 reads FQNEAQ (reference sequence). The CDR3 runs 15 residues. Trimming cost V 1 base and J 1 base; bases outside gene matches: 1.

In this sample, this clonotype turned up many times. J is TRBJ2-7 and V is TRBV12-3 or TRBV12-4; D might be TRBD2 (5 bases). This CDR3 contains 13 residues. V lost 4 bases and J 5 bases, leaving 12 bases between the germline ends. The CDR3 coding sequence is TGTGCCAGCAGTTCCGGGAATCCCAACGAGCAGTACTTC. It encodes CASSSGNPNEQYF.

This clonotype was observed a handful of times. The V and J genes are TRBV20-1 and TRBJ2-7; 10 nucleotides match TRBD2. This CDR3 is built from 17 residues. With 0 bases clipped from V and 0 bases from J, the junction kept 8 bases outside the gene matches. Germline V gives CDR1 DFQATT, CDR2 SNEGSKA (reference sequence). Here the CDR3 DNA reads TGCAGTGCTAGAGAAACCAGGACTAGCGGAAGCTCCTACGAGCAGTACTTC. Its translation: CSARETRTSGSSYEQYF.

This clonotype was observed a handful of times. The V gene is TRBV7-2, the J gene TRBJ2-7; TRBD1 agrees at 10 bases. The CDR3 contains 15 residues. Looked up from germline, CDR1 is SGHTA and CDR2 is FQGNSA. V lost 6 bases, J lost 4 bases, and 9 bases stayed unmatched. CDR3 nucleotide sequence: TGTGCCAGCAGTTTATTAAGGGGACAGGGGTACGAGCAGTACTTC. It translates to CASSLLRGQGYEQYF.

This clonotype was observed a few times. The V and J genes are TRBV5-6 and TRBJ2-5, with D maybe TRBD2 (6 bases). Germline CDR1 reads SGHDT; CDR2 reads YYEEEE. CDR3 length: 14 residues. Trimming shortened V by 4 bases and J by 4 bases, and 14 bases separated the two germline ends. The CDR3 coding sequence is TGTGCCAGCAGCCCCGTAGGGGAGGCAGAGACCCAGTACTTC. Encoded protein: CASSPVGEAETQYF.

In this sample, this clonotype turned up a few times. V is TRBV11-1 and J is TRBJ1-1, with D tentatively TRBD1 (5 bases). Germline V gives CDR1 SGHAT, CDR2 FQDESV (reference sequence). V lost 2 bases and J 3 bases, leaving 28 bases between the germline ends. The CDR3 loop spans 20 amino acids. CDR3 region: CASSLRVGARPEPLDTEAFF. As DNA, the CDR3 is TGTGCCAGCAGCTTAAGGGTCGGGGCCAGGCCCGAACCTTTGGACACTGAAGCTTTCTTT.

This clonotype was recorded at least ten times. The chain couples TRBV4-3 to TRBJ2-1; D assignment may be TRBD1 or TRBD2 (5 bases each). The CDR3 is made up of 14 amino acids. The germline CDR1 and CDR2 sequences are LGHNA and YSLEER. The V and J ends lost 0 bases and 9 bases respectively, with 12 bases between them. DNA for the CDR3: TGCGCCAGCAGCCAAGATAGCGTGGGGGTTGAGCAGTTCTTC. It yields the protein CASSQDSVGVEQFF.

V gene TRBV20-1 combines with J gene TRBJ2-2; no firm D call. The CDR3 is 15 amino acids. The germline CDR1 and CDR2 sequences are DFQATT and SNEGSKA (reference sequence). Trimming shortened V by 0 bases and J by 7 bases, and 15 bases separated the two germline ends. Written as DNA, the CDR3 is TGCAGTGCTAGAGAAAGGCCCCGGGTAGTCGGGGAGCTGTTTTTT. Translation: CSARERPRVVGELFF.

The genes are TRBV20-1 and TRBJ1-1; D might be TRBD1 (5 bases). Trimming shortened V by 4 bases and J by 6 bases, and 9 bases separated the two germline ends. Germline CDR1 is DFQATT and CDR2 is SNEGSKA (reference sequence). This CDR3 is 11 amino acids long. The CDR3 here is CSATGAPEAFF. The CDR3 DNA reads TGCAGTGCTACCGGGGCCCCTGAAGCTTTCTTT.

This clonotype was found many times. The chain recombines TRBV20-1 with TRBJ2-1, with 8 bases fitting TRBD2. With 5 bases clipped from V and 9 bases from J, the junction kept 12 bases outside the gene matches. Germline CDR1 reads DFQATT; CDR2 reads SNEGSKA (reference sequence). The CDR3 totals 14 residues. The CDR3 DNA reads TGCAGTGCTGTTAGTAGCGGGGATTTCCTTGAGCAGTTCTTC. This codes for CSAVSSGDFLEQFF.

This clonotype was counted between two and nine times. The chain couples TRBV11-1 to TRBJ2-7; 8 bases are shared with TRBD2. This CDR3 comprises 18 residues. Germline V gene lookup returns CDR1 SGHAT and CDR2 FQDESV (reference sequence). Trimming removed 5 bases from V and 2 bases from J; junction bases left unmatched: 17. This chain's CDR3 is CASSHPRGTSRPAYEQYF. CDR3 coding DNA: TGTGCCAGCAGCCATCCACGAGGGACTAGTAGGCCAGCCTACGAGCAGTACTTC.

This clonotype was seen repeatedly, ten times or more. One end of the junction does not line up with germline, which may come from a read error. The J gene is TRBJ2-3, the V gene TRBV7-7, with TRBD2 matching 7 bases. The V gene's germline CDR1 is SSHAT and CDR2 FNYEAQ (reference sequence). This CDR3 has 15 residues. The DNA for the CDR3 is TGTGCTAGCAGCCTACGGGGGGACCTCACAGATACGCAGTATTTT. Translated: CASSLRGDLTDTQYF.

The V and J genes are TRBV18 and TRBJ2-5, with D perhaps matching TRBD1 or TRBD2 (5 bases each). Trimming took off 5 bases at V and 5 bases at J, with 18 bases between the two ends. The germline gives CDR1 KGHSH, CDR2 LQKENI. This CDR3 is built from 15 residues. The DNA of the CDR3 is TGTGCCAGCTCATCCCGGGACGGTAATTGGGAGACCCAGTACTTC. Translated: CASSSRDGNWETQYF.